This T cell receptor (beta chain) was identified in a study of cytomegalovirus exposure and HLA in healthy donors. Study results and caveats: DRB1 showed the most TCR associations and HLA-C the fewest in a later analysis, as rates varied by HLA locus. A highly shared variant cluster was judged a likely technical artifact.

Comment on this clone: Its cognate antigen is unknown.

V lost 3 bases, J lost 2 bases, and 5 bases stayed unmatched. CDR3 length: 15 amino acids. Per the germline V gene, CDR1 is SGHRS and CDR2 is YFSETQ. In the PCR, 60 Vbeta and 13 Jbeta primers were used. TCRdb's table, derived via immunoSEQ multiplex PCR, lists solely in-frame clones and lacks some. The sample lists about 130,000 clones; roughly 66% were seen once. The sequencing input was PBMCs. This TCR came from a man in his sixties in good health and CMV-seropositive. The chain employs TRBV5-1 and TRBJ2-3; 8 nucleotides match TRBD1. In DNA form, the CDR3 reads TGCGCCAGCAGCTCACAGGGGGGCTCCACAGATACGCAGTATTTT. This sequence encodes CASSSQGGSTDTQYF.